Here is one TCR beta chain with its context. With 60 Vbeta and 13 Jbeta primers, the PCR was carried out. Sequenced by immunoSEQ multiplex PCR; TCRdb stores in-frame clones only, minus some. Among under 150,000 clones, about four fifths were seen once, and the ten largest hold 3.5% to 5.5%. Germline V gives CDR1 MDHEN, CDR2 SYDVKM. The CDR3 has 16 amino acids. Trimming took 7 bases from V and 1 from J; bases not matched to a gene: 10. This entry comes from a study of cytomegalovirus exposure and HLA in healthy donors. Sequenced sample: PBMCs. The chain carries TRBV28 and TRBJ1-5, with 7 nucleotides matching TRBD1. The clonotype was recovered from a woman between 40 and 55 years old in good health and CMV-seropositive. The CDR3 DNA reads TGTGCCAGCACTTCAGGGGGGTGGAAGAGCAATCAGCCCCAGCATTTT. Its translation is CASTSGGWKSNQPQHF.